This TCR beta chain comes out of a study of T cells in Graves' hyperthyroidism and ophthalmopathy. Whole-study results and caveats: The majority of expanded thyroid clonotypes above 0.001 also appeared in blood. In validation, the model predicted ophthalmopathy. These predictions came a median about 6.2 months before onset.

A lack of ophthalmopathy progression within 18 months defined stable Graves' hyperthyroidism. This clonotype was counted many times. The antigen remains unidentified. Using RNA transcripts as the source, TCR beta CDR3 regions were amplified. The TCR CDR3 was amplified in a first-round RT-PCR using the HTBI primer set. TCRdb passed the multiplex PCR reads through MiXCR, listing each CDR3 protein once. The table has about 700,000 distinct CDR3 sequences, 14% seen once. The specimen sequenced was blood. This clonotype was sampled from a woman aged 18-29 years with Graves' hyperthyroidism.

The CDR3: CSARGPSSYNSPLHF. CDR3 DNA sequence: TGCAGTGCCCGTGGACCTAGCTCCTATAATTCACCCCTCCACTTT. This chain links TRBV20-1 with TRBJ1-6; D is ambiguous. Germline lookup yields CDR1 DFQATT and CDR2 SNEGSKA (reference sequence). The CDR3 sequence is 15 residues long. V was shortened by 6 bases and J by 0 bases, with 12 bases between the two germline ends.